These 6 T cell receptor beta chains share one sample of origin, sequenced in a study of shared clonotypes between healthy human individuals. The table came from immunoSEQ multiplex PCR; TCRdb's copy has only in-frame clones and leaves some out. The table includes some 980,000 clones, more than 75% detected once. Source material: memory CD4+ T cells sorted from blood. Sample subset: CD45RA-negative fraction. The receptors stem from a man younger than 35 in good health.

This sequence joins TRBV5-1 and TRBJ2-5; possibly TRBD2 for D (7 bases). Germline V CDR1 and CDR2: SGHRS, YFSETQ. The length of the CDR3 is 14 residues. Trimming cost V 4 bases and J 4 bases, with 14 bases left between them. CDR3 bases: TGCGCCAGCAGCCCAGGGGTAGCGGGAGAGACCCAGTACTTC. It translates to CASSPGVAGETQYF.

The rearrangement uses TRBV11-2 and TRBJ1-3; TRBD1 aligns across 9 bases. J gave up 4 bases and V 5 bases, and 9 bases lay outside the gene matches. The CDR3 extends over 16 amino acids. Germline V CDR1 and CDR2: SGHAT, FQNNGV. The CDR3 nucleotides are TGTGCCAGCAGCCGTAACGGACAGGGGCTGGGAAACACCATATATTTT. Translation: CASSRNGQGLGNTIYF. The whole variable domain, filled in from reference TRBV11-2 and TRBJ1-3, reads EAGVAQSPRYKIIEKRQSVAFWCNPISGHATLYWYQQILGQGPKLLIQFQNNGVVDDSQLPKDRFSAERLKGVDSTLKIQPAKLEDSAVYLCASSRNGQGLGNTIYFGEGSWLTVV.

This chain joins TRBV19 and TRBJ1-6, with 10 bases matching TRBD1. Germline values: CDR1 LNHDA, CDR2 SQIVND (reference sequence). Germline trimming cut 7 bases from V and 8 bases from J; bases unmatched to any gene: 8. This CDR3 is built from 15 residues. The CDR3 DNA sequence: TGTGCCAGTAAGGATTTGGGACAGGGGCATTCACCCCTCCACTTT. It specifies CASKDLGQGHSPLHF.

V and J are TRBV5-5 and TRBJ1-6, with D unclear. Trimming took 2 bases from V and 8 from J, leaving 8 bases between them. Germline V gives CDR1 SGHKS, CDR2 YYEKEE (reference sequence). The CDR3 spans 13 residues. DNA of the CDR3: TGTGCCAGCAGCTTAAAACCGGATTCACCCCTCCACTTT. It encodes CASSLKPDSPLHF.

Of note for this clone: The same CDR3 can be traced to other DNA sequences in this sample. V is TRBV29-1 and J is TRBJ1-5; a possible D gene is TRBD1 (6 bases). V was trimmed by 4 bases and J by 4 bases, leaving 11 bases between them. Germline CDR1 and CDR2: SQVTM and ANQGSEA. The length of the CDR3 is 13 residues. The chain's CDR3 is CSVGEGGNQPQHF. CDR3 in DNA: TGCAGCGTTGGGGAGGGGGGGAATCAGCCCCAGCATTTT.

The chain employs TRBV10-3 and TRBJ2-1; tentative D call: TRBD2 (5 bases). From germline, CDR1 is ENHRY and CDR2 SYGVKD. V was clipped by 3 bases and J by 9 bases, with 9 bases between them. The CDR3 sequence is 12 residues long. The CDR3 DNA follows: TGTGCCATCAGTGACCGGACTTCTGAGCAGTTCTTC. It encodes CAISDRTSEQFF.